These 3 T cell receptor beta chains were sequenced from one sample in a study of CD8+ T cells in alopecia areata. The sequencing template was cDNA reverse transcribed from extracted RNA. Data came from immunoSEQ multiplex PCR; TCRdb stores just in-frame clones and leaves some out. Among roughly 75,000 clones listed, 55% to 65% were seen once. Sequenced material: CD8+ T cells sorted from blood, taken at week 0. All receptors derive from a human donor with alopecia areata.

This chain uses TRBV5-1 with TRBJ2-5; a weak D match, TRBD1 (6 bases). Trimming pared 2 bases from V and 5 bases from J, leaving 13 bases between. The CDR3 runs to 14 residues. Germline V gives CDR1 SGHRS, CDR2 YFSETQ. The CDR3 loop reads CASSFLQGAETQYF. CDR3 nucleotide sequence: TGCGCCAGCAGCTTCCTACAGGGTGCGGAGACCCAGTACTTC.

The rearrangement links TRBV20-1 to TRBJ2-1; D not resolved. Trimming took 6 bases from V and 6 from J, leaving 9 bases between them. This CDR3 is 11 amino acids long. Germline V CDR1 and CDR2: DFQATT, SNEGSKA (reference sequence). The CDR3 spells CSARAVNEQFF. DNA of the CDR3: TGCAGTGCCCGGGCCGTCAATGAGCAGTTCTTC.

This chain uses TRBV27 with TRBJ2-7; D is tentatively TRBD1 or TRBD2 (5 bases each). This CDR3 is 12 amino acids long. The V end was cut by 5 bases, the J end by 5 bases, with 10 bases between. The germline gives CDR1 MNHEY, CDR2 SMNVEV (reference sequence). The chain's CDR3 is CASSGGADEQYF. CDR3 nucleotide sequence: TGTGCCAGCAGTGGGGGAGCGGACGAGCAGTACTTC.